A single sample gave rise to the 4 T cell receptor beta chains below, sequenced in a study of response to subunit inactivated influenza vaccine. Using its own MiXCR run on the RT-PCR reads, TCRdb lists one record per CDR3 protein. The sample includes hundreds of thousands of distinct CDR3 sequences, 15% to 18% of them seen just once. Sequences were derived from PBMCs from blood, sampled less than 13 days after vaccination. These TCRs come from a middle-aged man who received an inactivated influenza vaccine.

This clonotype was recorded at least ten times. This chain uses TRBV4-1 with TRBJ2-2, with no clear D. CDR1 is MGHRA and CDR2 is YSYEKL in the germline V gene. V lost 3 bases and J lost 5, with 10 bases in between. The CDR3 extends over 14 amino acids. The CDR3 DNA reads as TGCGCCAGCAGCCAGGCTGTTTGGACCGGGGAGCTGTTTTTT. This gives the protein CASSQAVWTGELFF.

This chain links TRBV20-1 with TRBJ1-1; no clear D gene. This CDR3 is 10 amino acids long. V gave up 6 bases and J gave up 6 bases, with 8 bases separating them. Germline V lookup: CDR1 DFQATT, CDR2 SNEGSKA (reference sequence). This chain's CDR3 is CSAGGSEAFF. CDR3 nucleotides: TGCAGTGCGGGTGGGTCTGAAGCTTTCTTT.

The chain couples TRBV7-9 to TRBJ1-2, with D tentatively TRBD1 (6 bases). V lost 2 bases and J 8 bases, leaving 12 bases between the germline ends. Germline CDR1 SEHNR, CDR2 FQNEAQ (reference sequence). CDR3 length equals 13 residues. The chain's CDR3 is CASSLLRGDGYTF. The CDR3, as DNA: TGTGCCAGCAGCTTACTCAGGGGAGACGGCTACACCTTC.

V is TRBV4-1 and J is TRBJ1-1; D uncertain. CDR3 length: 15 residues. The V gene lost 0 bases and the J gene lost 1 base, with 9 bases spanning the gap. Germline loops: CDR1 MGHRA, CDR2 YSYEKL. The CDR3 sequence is CASSQDRAGNTEAFF. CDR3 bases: TGCGCCAGCAGCCAAGATCGAGCGGGGAACACTGAAGCTTTCTTT.